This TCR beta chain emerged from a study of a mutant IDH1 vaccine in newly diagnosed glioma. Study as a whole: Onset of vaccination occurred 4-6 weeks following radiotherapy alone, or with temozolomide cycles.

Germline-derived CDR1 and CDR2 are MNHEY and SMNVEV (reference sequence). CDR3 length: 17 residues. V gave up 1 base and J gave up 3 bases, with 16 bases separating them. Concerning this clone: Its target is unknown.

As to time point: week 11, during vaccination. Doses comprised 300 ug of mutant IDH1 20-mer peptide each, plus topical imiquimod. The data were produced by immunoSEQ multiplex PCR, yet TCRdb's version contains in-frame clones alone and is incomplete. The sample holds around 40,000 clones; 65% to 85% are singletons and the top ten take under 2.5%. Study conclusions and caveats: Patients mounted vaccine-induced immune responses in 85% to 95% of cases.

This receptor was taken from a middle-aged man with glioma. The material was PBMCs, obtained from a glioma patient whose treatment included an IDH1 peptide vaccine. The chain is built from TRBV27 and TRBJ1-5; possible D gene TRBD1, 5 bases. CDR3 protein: CASSLFWTHPFNQPQHF. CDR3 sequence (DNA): TGTGCCAGCAGTTTATTTTGGACACATCCATTCAATCAGCCCCAGCATTTT.